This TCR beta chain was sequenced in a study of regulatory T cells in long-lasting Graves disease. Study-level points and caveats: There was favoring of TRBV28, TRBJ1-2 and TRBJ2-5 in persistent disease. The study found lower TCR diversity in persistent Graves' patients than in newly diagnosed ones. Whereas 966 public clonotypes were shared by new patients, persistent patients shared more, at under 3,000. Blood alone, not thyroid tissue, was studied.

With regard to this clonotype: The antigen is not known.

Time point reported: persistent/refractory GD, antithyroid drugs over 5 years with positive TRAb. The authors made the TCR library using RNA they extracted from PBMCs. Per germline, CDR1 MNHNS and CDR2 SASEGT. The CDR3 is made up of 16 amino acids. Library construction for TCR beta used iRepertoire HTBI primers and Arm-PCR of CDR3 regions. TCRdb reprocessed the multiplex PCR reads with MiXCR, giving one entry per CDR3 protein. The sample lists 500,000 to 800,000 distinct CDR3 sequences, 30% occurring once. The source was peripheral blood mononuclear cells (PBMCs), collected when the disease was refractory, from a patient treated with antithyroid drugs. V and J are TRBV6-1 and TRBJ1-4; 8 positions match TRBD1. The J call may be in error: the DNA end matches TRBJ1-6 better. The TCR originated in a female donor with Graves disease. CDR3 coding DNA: TGTGCCAGCAGTGAAGGACAGGGGTTTGGGAATTCACCCCTCCACTTT. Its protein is CASSEGQGFGNSPLHF.